These 7 T cell receptor beta chains were sequenced from one sample in a study of T-cell reconstitution after alpha-beta-depleted transplantation in children. TCRbeta library construction was performed incorporating unique molecular identifiers. TCRdb called the PCR reads again in MiXCR, with one record for every CDR3 protein. Of hundreds of thousands of distinct CDR3 sequences in the sample, 15% to 20% are singletons; the top ten hold 1.1%. Sequences were derived from PBMCs from the stem cell graft donor, sampled from the stem cell graft. The receptors were sampled from a human donor who donated a stem cell graft to a child with acute myeloid leukemia.

The chain carries TRBV12-3 or TRBV12-4 and TRBJ1-5; no reliable D call. The CDR3 contains 13 residues. V shed 1 base and J shed 6 bases, with 7 bases lying between them. CDR3 nucleotides: TGTGCCAGCAGTTTAGAGAGGGTTCAGCCCCAGCATTTT. Protein: CASSLERVQPQHF.

This chain links TRBV30 with TRBJ2-1, with D possibly matching TRBD2 (6 bases). Trimming shortened V by 3 bases and J by 3 bases, and 9 bases separated the two germline ends. CDR1 is GTSNPN and CDR2 is SVGIG in the germline V gene (reference sequence). The CDR3 contains 13 residues. For the CDR3, the DNA is TGTGCCTGGAGACAGGACTACTACAATGAGCAGTTCTTC. Its protein is CAWRQDYYNEQFF.

This clonotype was picked up a small number of times. This chain links TRBV27 with TRBJ1-4; D might be TRBD1 (5 bases). The CDR3 sequence is 15 residues long. Germline V gene sequence: CDR1 MNHEY, CDR2 SMNVEV (reference sequence). Trimming shortened V by 3 bases and J by 8 bases, and 16 bases separated the two germline ends. The CDR3 spells CASSFTGHTQEKLFF. The CDR3, as DNA: TGTGCCAGCAGTTTCACCGGACATACCCAGGAAAAACTGTTTTTT.

This chain uses TRBV27 with TRBJ2-1; no clear D. V lost 3 bases to trimming and J lost 2 bases, with 14 bases between them. Per germline, CDR1 MNHEY and CDR2 SMNVEV (reference sequence). The CDR3 is made up of 16 amino acids. CDR3 sequence: CASSFGSSNPYNEQFF. DNA of the CDR3: TGTGCCAGCAGTTTCGGGTCTTCTAACCCCTACAATGAGCAGTTCTTC.

This chain joins TRBV6-2 or TRBV6-3 and TRBJ2-2; D is ambiguous. Trimming cost V 2 bases and J 5 bases, with 9 bases left between them. The CDR3 runs to 14 residues. The germline gives CDR1 MNHEY, CDR2 SVGEGT. CDR3 nucleotides: TGTGCCAGCAGTTACGCGGTATCGACCGGGGAGCTGTTTTTT. Translated, it gives CASSYAVSTGELFF.

This clonotype occurred many times. The chain joins TRBV5-5 to TRBJ1-1, with no clear D. The CDR3 length is 14 residues. V lost 4 bases, J lost 1 base, and 11 bases lay in between. CDR1 is SGHKS and CDR2 is YYEKEE in the germline V gene (reference sequence). As DNA, the CDR3 is TGTGCCAGCAGCGCCGGGATGAGGAACACTGAAGCTTTCTTT. Its translation: CASSAGMRNTEAFF.

This clonotype was seen only a few times. The chain uses TRBV25-1 and TRBJ1-2, with D maybe TRBD1 (5 bases). Germline V gives CDR1 MGHDK, CDR2 SYGVNS. Trimming removed 4 bases from V and 2 bases from J, with 17 bases in between. This CDR3 comprises 16 residues. The DNA for the CDR3 is TGTGCCAGCAGTGGAGGGGCCCGGGGCAGAAACTATGGCTACACCTTC. As protein: CASSGGARGRNYGYTF.